This TCR beta chain emerged from a study of cytomegalovirus exposure and HLA in healthy donors. The PCR ran on 60 Vbeta and 13 Jbeta primers. Original analysis: Later, an analysis found 75 million to 90 million unique TCR beta chains, and about 10 million of these were shared. The assay was immunoSEQ multiplex PCR, and TCRdb's table has in-frame clones only and misses some. The V and J calls and the clone size are those of that table, but D and trimming were determined from the DNA. The sample includes some 100,000 clones, 70% to 80% seen only once; the top ten take approximately 12%. As concerns this clone: Its antigen is not known.

Regarding the study as a whole: Presence/absence analyses took donor sequencing depth as roughly uniform. Reports indicate that TCR beta sequences accurately predicted the HLA-A and HLA-B alleles of most subjects. Reportedly, cytomegalovirus status was diagnosed with high sensitivity and specificity.

The receptor was derived from a woman between 40 and 50 years old in good health and CMV-seropositive. The sequencing sample was made of PBMCs.

The CDR3 coding sequence is TGCGCCAGCAGCCAAGAGTTCAGGGGGGGAAACACCATATATTTT. This gives the protein CASSQEFRGGNTIYF. V is TRBV4-1 and J is TRBJ1-3, with 7 nucleotides matching TRBD1. This CDR3 region has 15 residues. With 0 bases clipped from V and 4 bases from J, the junction kept 3 bases outside the gene matches. Germline assignment: CDR1 MGHRA and CDR2 YSYEKL.